This T cell receptor (beta chain) was profiled in a study of cytomegalovirus exposure and HLA in healthy donors (dated by TCRdb to between 2016 and 2019). Background on the whole study: An earlier analysis of approximately 640 of the donors reported 250 to 300 Gb of sequence data and around 110 million unique TCR beta sequences from about 200 million T cells. Donor age, sex, ethnicity and CMV serostatus were collected together with the repertoire data. Of the approximately 400 genotyped donors, about 80% fell in the genetic ancestry cluster associated with self-reported Caucasian donors. High-throughput TCR immunosequencing, statistical association of individual TCRs with disease status, and machine learning were combined to predict cytomegalovirus infection status. Across 398 genotyped donors of the cohort, an average of about 240,000 unique TCR beta nucleotide sequences per donor were sequenced, and roughly 17% of those sequences were non-productive. The study profiled the T cell repertoires of approximately 700 subjects by immunosequencing and related them to cytomegalovirus serostatus. An early release covering roughly 600 HLA-typed donors comprised about 300 gigabases of sequencing data and approximately 80 million unique TCR sequences. A later genetic analysis took genome-wide SNP genotypes for about 55% of the 666 donors and used that subset as a discovery cohort. The later analysis used no new phenotypic data to find candidate immune exposures, relying instead on TCR beta sequences and their occurrence across donors. A later analysis re-analyzed previously published TCR beta repertoires from 660 or so donors and added high-resolution HLA genotyping to study TCR occurrence patterns. Every discovery cohort repertoire had been produced on one sequencing platform. HLA typing included class I and class II loci at four-digit resolution. Several DR-DQ haplotypes were handled as single units for association and clustering because linkage in the cohort was strong. A separate validation cohort of more than 100 different subjects was used in addition to the 666-subject first cohort. The number of typed donors differed by locus: roughly 629-630 for A, B, C, DRB1 and DQB1; about 520 for DQA1; around 580 for DPA1; and 450 to 480 for DPB1. The study aimed to test whether cataloging public T cell receptors could reveal signatures of past pathogen exposure. An earlier analysis of 500 to 750 of the donors applied high-throughput TCR beta sequencing to assess whether each TCR beta V gene segment acted as functional or pseudogenic. The paper as a whole reports these results and caveats: At a false discovery rate of 0.05, a later analysis linked around 15,000 TCR beta sequences to specific HLA alleles. A few of the identified cytomegalovirus-associated TCR beta chains were confirmed in vitro to be specific for cytomegalovirus antigens. When HLA alleles, especially DR and DQ, strongly co-occurred, attributing TCR associations to individual alleles was difficult. Most TCR sequences were seen in very few donors, while some public TCRs were found in many individuals. Correlated functional status among segregating V segments might reflect linkage disequilibrium, but an unknown experimental factor could not be ruled out. The authors suggested that the approach could potentially be generalized to other disease states and immunological phenotypes. A later analysis reported that several top co-occurrence clusters appeared linked to parvovirus B19, influenza, CMV and Epstein-Barr virus. In a later analysis, HLA-associated TCR beta chains were found to be more clonally expanded and to have lower generation probabilities than equally common non-associated chains. A later analysis found that most CMV-associated TCR beta chains appeared HLA-restricted, with HLA associations seemingly driven largely by CMV exposure. V-gene and J-gene trimming of TCR beta chains was associated with a missense DCLRE1C variant in a later genetic analysis, and the association was replicated in an independent cohort. An earlier analysis of 587 of the donors showed that most TCR beta V segments appeared in productive rearrangements either about 87% or about 30% of the time, which broadly matched IMGT annotations. Immune exposure information for the cohort was limited to CMV serostatus. HLA typing was unavailable for some donors at each locus, so association tests used only the typed subset. The 87-base-pair reads could not distinguish some IMGT-functional V segments, including TRBV6-2 and TRBV6-3, so those segments were excluded. Because counts were too low, roughly 18 rarely observed V segments, including chromosome 9 orphons, were left out of the earlier analysis of some 600 of the donors. A further reported finding was that TCR beta sequences accurately predicted the HLA-A and HLA-B alleles for most subjects in the first cohort. The study listed 150 to 200 TCR beta chains as associated with cytomegalovirus. The classifier was reported to diagnose cytomegalovirus status with high specificity and sensitivity in both the original cohort and the validation cohort. A cluster of highly shared sequence variants was judged likely to be a technical artifact of the sequencing pipeline. In a later analysis, the rate of TCR association differed among HLA loci, with DRB1 alleles having the most associated TCRs and HLA-C alleles having the fewest. This cohort had only TCR beta chains sequenced, and the lack of alpha or paired-chain data limited which features could be detected. Roughly uniform sequencing depth across donors was assumed in presence/absence analyses, although this assumption may not hold. Compared with the approximately 670-donor mean, donors in an Asian-associated ancestry cluster had fewer N-insertions in productive TCRs, according to a later genetic analysis.

The protocol used for the library was the immunoSEQ multiplex PCR assay. For the multiplex PCR, a mixture combining 60 forward primers for TCR Vbeta segments and 13 reverse primers for TCR Jbeta segments was used. The CDR3 region of rearranged TCR beta genes was amplified from genomic DNA by a multiplex PCR assay. On the Illumina HiSeq System, the amplified TCR beta libraries were sequenced as 87-base-pair reads. The paper's processing steps were these. Across the 500 to 750 repertoires, a later analysis counted approximately 75 million unique TCR beta chains, 9.5 million to 12 million of which were shared by at least two donors. A nearest-neighbor algorithm error-corrected the raw reads and collapsed the reads into unique sequences, merging closely related sequences to remove PCR and sequencing errors. To assign V, D and J gene segments, CDR3 sequences were aligned to IMGT reference sequences. Each retained sequence needed at least a six-nucleotide match to both a V gene segment and a J gene segment. Rearrangements were called productive when the CDR3 lacked stop codons and stayed in frame with V and J; all others were non-productive. Following IMGT convention, CDR3 was defined as the stretch from the second conserved V-encoded cysteine up to the conserved J-encoded phenylalanine. Sequences without an unambiguous match to a single V gene segment were excluded from the earlier analysis of a few hundred of the donors. In an earlier analysis of approximately 560 of the donors, a V segment was called functional when productive rearrangements were above 56.7%, and segregating when the standard deviation between donors exceeded 5%. To diagnose cytomegalovirus status from the catalog of TCR beta chain sequences, a statistical classification framework was built. In a later analysis, TCR nucleotide sequences were compared against IMGT/GENE-DB human TR gene sequences so that V and J genes could be assigned. A later analysis assigned CDR3 sequences and most-parsimonious VDJ recombination scenarios with the TCRdist pipeline. A later analysis defined each TCR beta chain by its CDR3 amino acid sequence plus V-gene family, and excluded reads lacking a unique V-gene family. To address suspected cross-contamination and a sequencing artifact, a later analysis removed a few hundred highly shared, low-generation-probability nucleotide sequences. For each public chain, a later analysis derived a clonal expansion index from normalized ranks of inferred template counts within each repertoire. Generation probabilities in a later analysis came from a VDJ recombination model fitted to out-of-frame rearrangements, and those results were checked against IGoR. Hypergeometric tests were used in a later analysis to score TCR-TCR, TCR-HLA and TCR-CMV co-occurrence, with a repertoire-size bias correction applied to the TCR pairs. In a later analysis, false discovery rates were estimated by permuting HLA or CMV assignments 20 times. In a later analysis, co-occurring TCRs were grouped using DBSCAN, with TCRdist sequence similarity added in when clustering inside HLA-allele-positive subsets. Co-occurrence clustering excluded repertoires with fewer than 30,000 or more than 120,000 public chains, plus five with anomalous nucleotide sharing. Not all clones reach the TCRdb copy of this immuneACCESS table, which keeps in-frame sequences only. Checked studies attribute under half of the gap to unresolved V genes and leave the rest unexplained. V, J and clone size derive from that table, while D and trimming were established from the DNA sequence. Present in this sample are 150,000 to 200,000 clones, 75% to 85% of which were seen just once. 0.5% to 0.8% of the sample lies in the top ten.

As encoded in the germline V gene, CDR1 is KGHSH while CDR2 is LQKENI. Trimming leaves V shorter by 1 base and J shorter by 4 bases, with the junction holding 7 bases beyond the gene matches. The CDR3 has 15 amino acids, counting the end cysteine and phenylalanine. The DNA shown is the 45-base CDR3, in frame from base 1. In total, more than 500 healthy bone marrow donors made up the cohort. At the time of sampling, every cohort member was nominally healthy, though immune exposures that went unrecorded were likely present. The donor tested CMV seronegative, placing the donor among the 350 or so seronegative members of the cohort. Each donor provided a peripheral blood sample, and peripheral blood mononuclear cells were used for TCR beta sequencing. Genomic DNA extraction from the blood cell samples was performed with the Qiagen DNeasy Blood Extraction Kit. With regard to this clone: No antigen is known for it. No per-base quality is available; no much larger clone lies one base away.

The sample consisted of PBMCs. The receptor comes from a boy aged 10-17 years in good health and CMV-seronegative. The receptor chain draws on TRBV18 and TRBJ2-7, with 7 bases in between that match TRBD1. The nucleotide sequence is given as TGTGCCAGCTCACCACAGACAGGGTGGAGGTACGAGCAGTACTTC. The translation is CASSPQTGWRYEQYF.